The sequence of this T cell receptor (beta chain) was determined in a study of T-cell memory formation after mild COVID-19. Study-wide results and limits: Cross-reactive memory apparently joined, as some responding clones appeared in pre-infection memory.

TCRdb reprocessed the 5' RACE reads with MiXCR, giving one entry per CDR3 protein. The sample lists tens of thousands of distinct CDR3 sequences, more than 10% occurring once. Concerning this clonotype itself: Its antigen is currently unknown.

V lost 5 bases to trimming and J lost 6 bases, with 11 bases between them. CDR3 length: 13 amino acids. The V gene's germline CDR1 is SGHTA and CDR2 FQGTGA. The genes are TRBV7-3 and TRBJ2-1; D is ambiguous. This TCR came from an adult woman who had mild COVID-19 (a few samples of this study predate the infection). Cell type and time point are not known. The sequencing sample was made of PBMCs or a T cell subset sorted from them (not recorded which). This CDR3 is CASSPTPSNEQFF. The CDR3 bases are TGTGCCAGCAGCCCAACCCCCTCCAATGAGCAGTTCTTC.